The 25 T cell receptor beta chains listed next were all sequenced from one sample in a study of T cells after posttransplantation cyclophosphamide. Busulfan-fludarabine conditioning, marrow transplant, and cyclophosphamide on days +3 and +4 were administered. The method was immunoSEQ multiplex PCR; TCRdb's version includes in-frame clones alone and lacks a portion of them. The sample carries 20,000 or so clones, roughly 90% recorded once. The source material was PBMCs, sampled after allogeneic stem cell transplant with posttransplant cyclophosphamide. The receptors here all came from a female patient aged 30 to 45 who received an allogeneic stem cell transplant from an unrelated donor, was CMV-positive, and had no GVHD. Part of the T cell pool may stem from the graft donor.

The chain uses TRBV5-7 and TRBJ2-2; 7 nucleotides align to TRBD2. TRBV5-7 is identified as an open reading frame with a role that is uncertain. V was clipped by 6 bases and J by 7 bases; unmatched bases: 18. The CDR3 runs to 17 residues. The CDR3 DNA follows: TGTGCCAGCACCCTATGGGCTAGCGGTCCTCGGGGCGGGGAGCTGTTTTTT. Amino acid sequence: CASTLWASGPRGGELFF.

This sequence joins TRBV5-1 and TRBJ2-7, with 8 bases identical to TRBD1. This CDR3 has 14 residues. V lost 4 bases, J lost 3 bases, and 6 bases stayed unmatched. Germline assignment: CDR1 SGHRS and CDR2 YFSETQ. The CDR3: CASSAGTGLYEQYF. CDR3 in DNA: TGCGCCAGCAGCGCCGGGACAGGACTCTACGAGCAGTACTTC.

Note on this clone: Relative to the germline gene, one junction end is altered; a read error may explain this. The rearrangement joins TRBV7-9 to TRBJ2-1; D may correspond to TRBD1 or TRBD2 (5 bases each). This CDR3 is 16 amino acids long. The V gene's germline CDR1 is SEHNR and CDR2 FQNEAQ (reference sequence). CDR3 region: CASSLGTGSSYNEQFF. The CDR3 nucleotides read TGTGCCAGCAGTTTAGGGACGGGGAGCTCCTACAATGAGCAGTTCTTC.

The CDR3 is CATRTGWDGELFF. In DNA, the CDR3 is TGCGCCACCAGGACAGGGTGGGACGGGGAGCTGTTTTTT. V gene TRBV10-2 combines with J gene TRBJ2-2; 8 bases map to TRBD1. The V gene's germline CDR1 is WSHSY and CDR2 SAAADI. The V and J ends lost 10 bases and 7 bases, in that order; junction bases with no gene match: 8. The CDR3 spans 13 residues.

The genes are TRBV4-2 and TRBJ2-7, with D perhaps TRBD1 (5 bases). Deletions cut 3 bases from V and 0 bases from J, with 15 bases between. Germline V gene data show CDR1 as LGHNA and CDR2 as YNFKEQ. CDR3 size: 16 residues. Written as DNA, the CDR3 is TGTGCCAGCAGCCACCCCCCCAGGGCAAGCTCCTACGAGCAGTACTTC. It codes for CASSHPPRASSYEQYF.

The J gene is TRBJ2-7, the V gene TRBV11-3; 11 bases map to TRBD1. Germline trimming cut 6 bases from V and 2 bases from J; bases unmatched to any gene: 3. This CDR3 is 14 amino acids long. Germline V gene data show CDR1 as SGHNT and CDR2 as YENEEA. CDR3 amino acids: CASSPGQGAYEQYF. CDR3 sequence (DNA): TGTGCCAGCAGTCCGGGACAGGGGGCCTACGAGCAGTACTTC. The full variable domain, in which reference TRBV11-3 and TRBJ2-7 provide the parts outside the CDR3, is EAGVVQSPRYKIIEKKQPVAFWCNPISGHNTLYWYLQNLGQGPELLIRYENEEAVDDSQLPKDRFSAERLKGVDSTLKIQPAELGDSAVYLCASSPGQGAYEQYFGPGTRLTVT.

The CDR3 protein is CASSDRGGNNEQFF. The CDR3 DNA reads as TGTGCCAGCAGTGACCGGGGGGGGAACAATGAGCAGTTCTTC. The chain links TRBV2 to TRBJ2-1; 8 bases agree with TRBD2. The CDR3 covers 14 residues. Germline V gene lookup returns CDR1 SNHLY and CDR2 FYNNEI. V trimming: 3 bases; J trimming: 5 bases; junction bases outside the gene matches: 3.

The chain has TRBV11-3 and TRBJ2-1; 7 bases line up with TRBD2. The J segment lost 10 bases and the V segment lost 5 bases, leaving 14 bases of the junction unmatched. Germline V CDR1 and CDR2: SGHNT, YENEEA. CDR3 length: 15 amino acids. The DNA of the CDR3 is TGTGCCAGCAGCAGTCAACGGGGCGGGGGTGGCGAGCAGTTCTTC. It codes for CASSSQRGGGGEQFF.

This rearrangement joins TRBV29-1 to TRBJ1-5, with a weak D call TRBD1 (6 bases). The CDR3 runs to 13 residues. With 0 bases removed from V and 5 bases from J, the gap between germline ends came to 8 bases. Germline loops: CDR1 SQVTM, CDR2 ANQGSEA. Here the CDR3 DNA reads TGCAGCGTTGAAGAGGGGGCGCATCAGCCCCAGCATTTT. Protein product: CSVEEGAHQPQHF.

The genes are TRBV30 and TRBJ1-6; 9 bases match TRBD1. V trimming: 4 bases; J trimming: 8 bases; junction bases outside the gene matches: 9. This CDR3 spans 15 amino acids. Germline V CDR1 and CDR2: GTSNPN, SVGIG (reference sequence). The CDR3 bases are TGTGCCTGGAACCTAGGACAGGGGACGGATTCACCCCTCCACTTT. Translation: CAWNLGQGTDSPLHF.

The chain joins TRBV5-6 to TRBJ2-3, with 12 positions matching TRBD2. With 2 bases clipped from V and 2 bases from J, the junction kept 12 bases outside the gene matches. Per the germline V gene, CDR1 is SGHDT and CDR2 is YYEEEE. CDR3 length: 19 amino acids. The CDR3: CASSFFRLAGDPHTDTQYF. The CDR3 nucleotides are TGTGCCAGCAGCTTCTTCAGACTAGCGGGGGACCCACACACAGATACGCAGTATTTT.

The V gene is TRBV6-5, the J gene TRBJ2-3, with a tentative D call TRBD2 (6 bases). V lost 5 bases, J lost 1 base, and 7 bases lay in between. CDR3 size: 13 residues. CDR1 and CDR2 (germline): MNHEY, SVGAGI. The CDR3 bases are TGTGCCAGCAGTGAGCGGGGCACAGATACGCAGTATTTT. Translation gives CASSERGTDTQYF.

The rearrangement links TRBV7-9 to TRBJ1-2; no clear D gene. V was shortened by 7 bases and J by 4 bases, with 13 bases between the two germline ends. Germline lookup yields CDR1 SEHNR and CDR2 FQNEAQ (reference sequence). CDR3 length: 13 residues. This CDR3 reads CASTSRQFYGYTF. The CDR3 nucleotides are TGTGCCAGCACCTCGCGGCAGTTCTATGGCTACACCTTC.

This chain links TRBV18 with TRBJ2-1; D is perhaps TRBD2 (5 bases). Germline V CDR1 and CDR2: KGHSH, LQKENI. This CDR3 has 14 residues. V lost 5 bases and J lost 7, with 15 bases in between. The CDR3 sequence: CASSWLGGRNEQFF. The CDR3 DNA follows: TGTGCCAGCTCATGGCTAGGAGGTCGGAATGAGCAGTTCTTC.

The chain has TRBV7-9 and TRBJ1-2, with TRBD1 identical over 8 bases. After removal of 2 bases from V and 6 bases from J, the junction contained 5 bases not matched to a gene. This CDR3 region has 14 residues. CDR1 and CDR2 (germline): SEHNR, FQNEAQ (reference sequence). Here the CDR3 reads CASSLSAGGDGYTF. DNA for the CDR3: TGTGCCAGCAGCTTATCAGCAGGGGGCGATGGCTACACCTTC.

This sequence joins TRBV4-3 and TRBJ1-4, with D unclear. V dropped 1 base and J dropped 6 bases, with 15 bases sitting between them. The germline V gene encodes CDR1 LGHNA and CDR2 YSLEER. There are 16 residues in the CDR3. The CDR3 bases are TGCGCCAGCAGCCAAGGGAGAGGAGGAGGACATGAAAAACTGTTTTTT. This codes for CASSQGRGGGHEKLFF.

The rearrangement joins TRBV5-1 to TRBJ2-2; tentatively, D is TRBD1 (6 bases). This CDR3 region has 15 residues. V was shortened by 3 bases and J by 0 bases, with 9 bases between the two germline ends. The germline gives CDR1 SGHRS, CDR2 YFSETQ. The CDR3 protein is CASSSGTPNTGELFF. The DNA of the CDR3 is TGCGCCAGCAGCTCCGGGACACCGAACACCGGGGAGCTGTTTTTT.

The chain is built from TRBV18 and TRBJ1-2; D might be TRBD1 (6 bases). The CDR3 extends over 13 amino acids. V was cut by 5 bases and J by 6 bases, with 13 bases left in between. The V gene's germline CDR1 is KGHSH and CDR2 LQKENI. CDR3 nucleotides: TGTGCCAGCTCAGGTACAGGGTTCAATGGCTACACCTTC. It translates to CASSGTGFNGYTF.

The chain couples TRBV7-9 to TRBJ2-7; 8 bases agree with TRBD1. The CDR3 covers 13 residues. CDR1 is SEHNR and CDR2 is FQNEAQ in the germline V gene (reference sequence). The V gene end was trimmed by 6 bases and the J gene end by 3 bases; junction bases not matched to a gene: 4. This chain's CDR3 is CASRGQGSYEQYF. For the CDR3, the DNA is TGTGCCAGCAGAGGACAGGGTAGCTACGAGCAGTACTTC.

The chain carries TRBV10-1 and TRBJ2-3; 8 bases match TRBD2. Germline lookup yields CDR1 WNHNN and CDR2 SYGVQD (reference sequence). Trimming removed 4 bases from V and 0 bases from J; junction bases left unmatched: 12. The CDR3 sequence is 18 residues long. The CDR3 here is CASSVRHGGASSTDTQYF. CDR3 in DNA: TGCGCCAGCAGTGTCCGCCACGGGGGGGCCTCTAGCACAGATACGCAGTATTTT.

The CDR3 is CASSREGRGYGYTF. In nucleotides, the CDR3 is TGTGCCAGCAGCCGGGAGGGTCGAGGCTATGGCTACACCTTC. The J gene is TRBJ1-2, the V gene TRBV9; D remains unclear. V was trimmed by 4 bases and J by 4 bases, leaving 14 bases between them. This CDR3 region has 14 residues. Germline CDR1 reads SGDLS; CDR2 reads YYNGEE.

The chain is built from TRBV11-3 and TRBJ1-1; maybe TRBD1 (5 bases). Germline assignment: CDR1 SGHNT and CDR2 YENEEA. This CDR3 is built from 13 residues. The V end was cut by 4 bases, the J end by 5 bases, with 11 bases between. The CDR3 protein is CASSSGGRTEAFF. The CDR3 region has the DNA TGTGCCAGCAGCTCGGGGGGGAGGACTGAAGCTTTCTTT.

This chain links TRBV15 with TRBJ1-3; 7 bases are a match to TRBD1. The V segment lost 0 bases and the J segment 1 base; nucleotides outside the gene matches: 6. CDR3 length: 17 amino acids. In germline, CDR1 is LNHNV, CDR2 YYDKDF (reference sequence). CDR3 loop: CATSRDVTGISGNTIYF. The DNA of the CDR3 is TGTGCCACCAGCAGAGATGTGACAGGGATTTCTGGAAACACCATATATTTT.

The chain carries TRBV7-8 and TRBJ1-1; the D is unclear. The V gene's germline CDR1 is SGHVS and CDR2 FQNEAQ. Trimming cost V 0 bases and J 7 bases, with 9 bases left between them. This CDR3 region has 13 residues. The CDR3 reads CASSLAGSLEAFF. The CDR3 DNA is TGTGCCAGCAGCTTAGCAGGGAGCCTTGAAGCTTTCTTT. The full variable domain, rest sourced from reference TRBV7-8 and TRBJ1-1, is GAGVSQSPRYKVAKRGQDVALRCDPISGHVSLFWYQQALGQGPEFLTYFQNEAQLDKSGLPSDRFFAERPEGSVSTLKIQRTQQEDSAVYLCASSLAGSLEAFFGQGTRLTVV.

The V call is TRBV28, the J call TRBJ1-1, with a tentative D call TRBD1 (6 bases). V lost 3 bases to trimming and J lost 5 bases, with 19 bases between them. CDR3 length: 16 residues. Germline V gene lookup returns CDR1 MDHEN and CDR2 SYDVKM. The chain's CDR3 is CASSFSQGVLWTEAFF. As DNA, the CDR3 is TGTGCCAGCAGTTTTTCACAGGGTGTTCTCTGGACTGAAGCTTTCTTT.